This TCR beta chain emerged from a study of technical replicates of blood from several donors. This CDR3 has 14 residues. V shed 6 bases and J 0 bases; nucleotides not matched to a gene: 5. CDR1 is SGDLS, CDR2 YYNGEE, per germline. Assay: immunoSEQ multiplex PCR; the TCRdb copy retains only in-frame clones and omits some. The repertoire has 55,000 to 60,000 clones, about 93% of them found once; the top ten carry 4.2%. This receptor was obtained from a human donor in good health. Some clones in this sample may be carry-over from other donors' samples. The V gene is TRBV9, the J gene TRBJ2-7; 8 positions match TRBD1. Sequenced material: PBMCs. The CDR3 protein is CASNPGTGSYEQYF. CDR3 bases: TGTGCCAGCAACCCCGGGACAGGCTCCTACGAGCAGTACTTC. Looking up the rest from reference TRBV9 and TRBJ2-7 gives the full variable domain: DSGVTQTPKHLITATGQRVTLRCSPRSGDLSVYWYQQSLDQGLQFLIQYYNGEERAKGNILERFSAQQFPDLHSELNLSSLELGDSALYFCASNPGTGSYEQYFGPGTRLTVT.